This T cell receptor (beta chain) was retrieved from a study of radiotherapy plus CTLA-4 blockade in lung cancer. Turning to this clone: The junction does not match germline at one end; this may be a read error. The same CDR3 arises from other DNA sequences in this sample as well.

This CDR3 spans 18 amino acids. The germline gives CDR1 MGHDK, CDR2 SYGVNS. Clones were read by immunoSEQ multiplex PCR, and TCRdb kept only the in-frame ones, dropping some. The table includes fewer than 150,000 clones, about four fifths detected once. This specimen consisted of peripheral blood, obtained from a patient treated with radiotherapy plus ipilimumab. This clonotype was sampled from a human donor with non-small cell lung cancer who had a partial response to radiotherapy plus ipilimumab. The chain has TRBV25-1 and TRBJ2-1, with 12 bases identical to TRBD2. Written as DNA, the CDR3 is TGTGCCAGCAGCGAATATCGAGAACTAGCGGGAGGCTACAATGAGCAGTTCTTC. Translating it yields CASSEYRELAGGYNEQFF.